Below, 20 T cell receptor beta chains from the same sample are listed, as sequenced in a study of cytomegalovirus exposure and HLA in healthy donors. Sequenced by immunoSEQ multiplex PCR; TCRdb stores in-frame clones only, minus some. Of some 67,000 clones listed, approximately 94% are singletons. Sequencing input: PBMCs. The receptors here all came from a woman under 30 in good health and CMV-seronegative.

In DNA, the CDR3 is TGTGCCAGCAGACGATCCCCACAAGGCGGCTACGAGCAGTACTTC. Translating gives CASRRSPQGGYEQYF. The V gene is TRBV5-4, the J gene TRBJ2-7; D is unclear. The CDR3 loop spans 15 amino acids. Deletions cut 5 bases from V and 3 bases from J, with 18 bases between. Germline loops: CDR1 SGHNT, CDR2 YYREEE (reference sequence). The full variable domain, its missing parts supplied by reference TRBV5-4 and TRBJ2-7, is ETGVTQSPTHLIKTRGQQVTLRCSSQSGHNTVSWYQQALGQGPQFIFQYYREEENGRGNFPPRFSGLQFPNYSSELNVNALELDDSALYLCASRRSPQGGYEQYFGPGTRLTVT.

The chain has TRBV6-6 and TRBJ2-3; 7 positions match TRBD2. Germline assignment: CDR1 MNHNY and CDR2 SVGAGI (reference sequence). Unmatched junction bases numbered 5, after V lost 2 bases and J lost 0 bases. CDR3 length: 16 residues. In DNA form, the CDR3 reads TGTGCCAGCAGTTACGCTAGCGGAACTAGCACAGATACGCAGTATTTT. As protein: CASSYASGTSTDTQYF.

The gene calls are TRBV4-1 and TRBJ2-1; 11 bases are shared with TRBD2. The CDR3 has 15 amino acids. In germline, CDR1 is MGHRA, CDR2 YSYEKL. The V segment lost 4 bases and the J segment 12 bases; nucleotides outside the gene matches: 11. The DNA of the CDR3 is TGCGCCAGCAGCCCCCCTAGCGGGAGGACACGGGGGCAGTTCTTC. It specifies CASSPPSGRTRGQFF.

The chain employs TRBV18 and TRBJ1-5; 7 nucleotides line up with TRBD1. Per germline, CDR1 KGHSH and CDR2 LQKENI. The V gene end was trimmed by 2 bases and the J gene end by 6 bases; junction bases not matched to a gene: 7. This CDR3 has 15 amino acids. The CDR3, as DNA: TGTGCCAGCTCACCAAGTATACAGGGGTCTCAGCCCCAGCATTTT. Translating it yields CASSPSIQGSQPQHF.

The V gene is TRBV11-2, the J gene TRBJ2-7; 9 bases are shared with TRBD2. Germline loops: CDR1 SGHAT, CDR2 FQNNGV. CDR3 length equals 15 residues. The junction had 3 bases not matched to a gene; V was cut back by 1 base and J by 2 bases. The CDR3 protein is CASSLAAGGPYEQYF. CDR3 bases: TGTGCCAGCAGCTTAGCAGCGGGGGGACCCTACGAGCAGTACTTC.

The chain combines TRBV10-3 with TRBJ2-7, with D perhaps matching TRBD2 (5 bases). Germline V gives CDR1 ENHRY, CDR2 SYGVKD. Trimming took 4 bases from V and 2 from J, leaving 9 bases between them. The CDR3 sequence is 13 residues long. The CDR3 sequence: CAISGGLPYEQYF. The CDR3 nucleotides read TGTGCCATCAGTGGCGGGCTTCCCTACGAGCAGTACTTC.

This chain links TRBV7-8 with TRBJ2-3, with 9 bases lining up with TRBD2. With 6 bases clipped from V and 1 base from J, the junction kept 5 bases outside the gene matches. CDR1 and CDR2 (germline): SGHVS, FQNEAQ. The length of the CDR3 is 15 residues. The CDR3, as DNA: TGTGCCAGCAGTCAATTAGCGGGGGGCACAGATACGCAGTATTTT. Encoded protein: CASSQLAGGTDTQYF.

CDR3 amino acids: CASRSVANTEAFF. In DNA form, the CDR3 reads TGTGCCTCCAGGTCGGTTGCGAACACTGAAGCTTTCTTT. The rearrangement joins TRBV28 to TRBJ1-1; the D is unclear. Trimming pared 11 bases from V and 1 base from J, leaving 14 bases between. This CDR3 is 13 amino acids long. Germline V gives CDR1 MDHEN, CDR2 SYDVKM.

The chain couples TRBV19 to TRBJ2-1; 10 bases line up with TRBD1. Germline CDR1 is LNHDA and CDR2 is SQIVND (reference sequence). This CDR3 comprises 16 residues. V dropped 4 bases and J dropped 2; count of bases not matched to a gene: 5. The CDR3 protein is CASSSTGTGAYNEQFF. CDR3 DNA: TGTGCCAGTAGTAGTACCGGGACAGGGGCCTACAATGAGCAGTTCTTC.

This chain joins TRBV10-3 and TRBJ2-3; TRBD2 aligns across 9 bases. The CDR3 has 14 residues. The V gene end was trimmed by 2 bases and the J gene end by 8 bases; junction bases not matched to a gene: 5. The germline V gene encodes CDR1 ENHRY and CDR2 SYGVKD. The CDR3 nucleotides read TGTGCCATCAGTGAGGGCGGGGGGGTAGGTACGCAGTATTTT. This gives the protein CAISEGGGVGTQYF.

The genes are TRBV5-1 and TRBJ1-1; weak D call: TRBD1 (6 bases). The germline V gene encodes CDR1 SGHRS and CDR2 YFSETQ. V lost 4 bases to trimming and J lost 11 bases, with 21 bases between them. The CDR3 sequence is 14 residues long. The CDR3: CASSSAGAAYSAFF. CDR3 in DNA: TGCGCCAGCAGCAGCGCGGGGGCAGCCTATAGCGCTTTCTTT. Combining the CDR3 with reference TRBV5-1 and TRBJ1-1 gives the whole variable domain KAGVTQTPRYLIKTRGQQVTLSCSPISGHRSVSWYQQTPGQGLQFLFEYFSETQRNKGNFPGRFSGRQFSNSRSEMNVSTLELGDSALYLCASSSAGAAYSAFFGQGTRLTVV.

The CDR3 nucleotides are TGTGCCAGCAGCAAAGGCCGGGGCAGGGGTAGTTGCTATGGCTACACCTTC. Translation: CASSKGRGRGSCYGYTF. The chain links TRBV21-1 to TRBJ1-2; no DNA check was done on the table's D call, TRBD1. TRBV21-1 is designated a pseudogene. The CDR3 length is 17 residues.

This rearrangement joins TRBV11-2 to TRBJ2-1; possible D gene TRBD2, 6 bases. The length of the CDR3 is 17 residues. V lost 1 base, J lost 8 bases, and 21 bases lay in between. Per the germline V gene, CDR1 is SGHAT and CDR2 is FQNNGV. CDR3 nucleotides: TGTGCCAGCAGCTTAGGAGGTGGGCGGGGTGACTTGGATGAGCAGTTCTTC. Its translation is CASSLGGGRGDLDEQFF.

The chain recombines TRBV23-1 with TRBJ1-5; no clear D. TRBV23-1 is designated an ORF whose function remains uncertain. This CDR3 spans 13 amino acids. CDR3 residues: CARPGSPGQPQHF. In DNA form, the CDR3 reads TGCGCGCGTCCGGGAAGTCCTGGTCAGCCCCAGCATTTT.

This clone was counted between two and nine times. The DNA of the CDR3 is TGTGCCAGCAGTTTATCTGGCCTGGGACAGGGGGCCAACGAGCAGTACTTC. Residues: CASSLSGLGQGANEQYF. The rearrangement uses TRBV27 and TRBJ2-7; 12 positions match TRBD1. Trimming cost V 0 bases and J 5 bases; bases outside gene matches: 8. There are 17 residues in the CDR3. Per the germline V gene, CDR1 is MNHEY and CDR2 is SMNVEV (reference sequence).

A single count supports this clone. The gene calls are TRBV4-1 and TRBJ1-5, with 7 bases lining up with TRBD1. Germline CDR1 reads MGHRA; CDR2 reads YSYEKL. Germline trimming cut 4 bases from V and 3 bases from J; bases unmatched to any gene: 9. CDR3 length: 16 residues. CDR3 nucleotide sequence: TGCGCCAGCAGCCTAACAGGGGATGGGCCCAATCAGCCCCAGCATTTT. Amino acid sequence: CASSLTGDGPNQPQHF.

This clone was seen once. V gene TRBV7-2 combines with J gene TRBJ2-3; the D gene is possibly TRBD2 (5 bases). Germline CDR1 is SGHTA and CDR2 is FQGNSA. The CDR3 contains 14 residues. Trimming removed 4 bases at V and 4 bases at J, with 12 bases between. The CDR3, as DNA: TGTGCCAGCAGCTCGTGGACTCCACCAGATACGCAGTATTTT. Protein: CASSSWTPPDTQYF.

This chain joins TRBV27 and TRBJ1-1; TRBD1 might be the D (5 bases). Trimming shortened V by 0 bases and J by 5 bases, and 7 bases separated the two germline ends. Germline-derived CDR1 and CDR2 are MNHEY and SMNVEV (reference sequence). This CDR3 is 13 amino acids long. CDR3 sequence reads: CASSLSEGTEAFF. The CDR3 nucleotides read TGTGCCAGCAGTTTATCGGAGGGGACTGAAGCTTTCTTT.

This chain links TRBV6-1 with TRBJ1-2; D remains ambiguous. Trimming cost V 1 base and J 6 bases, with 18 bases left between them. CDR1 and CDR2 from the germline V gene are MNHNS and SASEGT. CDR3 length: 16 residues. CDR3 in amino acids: CASSEDGRKITHGYTF. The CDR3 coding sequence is TGTGCCAGCAGTGAAGACGGGAGAAAAATTACTCATGGCTACACCTTC.

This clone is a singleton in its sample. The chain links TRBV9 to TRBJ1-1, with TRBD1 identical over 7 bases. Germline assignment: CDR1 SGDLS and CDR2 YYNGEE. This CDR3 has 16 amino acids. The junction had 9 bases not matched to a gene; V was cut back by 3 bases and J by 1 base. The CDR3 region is CASSARQGLGNTEAFF. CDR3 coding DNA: TGTGCCAGCAGCGCCCGACAGGGCTTGGGGAACACTGAAGCTTTCTTT.